Listed below are T cell receptor beta chains from one sample, sequenced in a study of preoperative IRX-2 immunotherapy in early breast cancer. Only in-frame clones appear in the TCRdb table, and some are missing; sequencing was by immunoSEQ multiplex PCR. Of fewer than 40,000 clones in the sample, approximately 89% are singletons; the top ten hold 1.6%. Here the sequenced sample was tumor tissue, taken after IRX-2 immunotherapy. All receptors come from a human donor with breast cancer. Each CDR3 is given with its conserved first and last residue. Fields, in order: V gene, D gene, J gene, clone size, CDR3 DNA, CDR3 protein. D genes are given only for firm matches. Rows give clone size only sometimes, using once, few, many, or a class for an expanded clone.

v_gene: TRBV6-8; d_gene: TRBD1; j_gene: TRBJ1-5; abundance: few; CDR3nt: TGTGCCAGCAGTGACGCCGGACAGGTCAATCAGCCCCAGCATTTT; CDR3aa: CASSDAGQVNQPQHF
v_gene: TRBV11-3; d_gene: TRBD1; j_gene: TRBJ2-1; abundance: .; CDR3nt: TGTGCCAGCAGCGTGCCGGACAGGTTTGGAAATGAGCAGTTCTTC; CDR3aa: CASSVPDRFGNEQFF
v_gene: TRBV6-8; d_gene: .; j_gene: TRBJ1-1; abundance: .; CDR3nt: TGTGCCAGCAGCCCTTACCTAGAGGGGTTTTGGAACACTGAAGCTTTCTTT; CDR3aa: CASSPYLEGFWNTEAFF
v_gene: TRBV7-6; d_gene: TRBD1; j_gene: TRBJ2-7; abundance: .; CDR3nt: TGTGCCAGCAGCCCCATCGCAGGGGGCACCTACGAGCAGTACTTC; CDR3aa: CASSPIAGGTYEQYF
v_gene: TRBV29-1; d_gene: .; j_gene: TRBJ1-1; abundance: .; CDR3nt: TGCAGCGTCCGACACCCGGCTGGGGTTGAAGCTTTCTTT; CDR3aa: CSVRHPAGVEAFF
v_gene: TRBV7-1; d_gene: .; j_gene: TRBJ1-5; abundance: .; CDR3nt: TGTGCCAGCAGCTTAGGGGTCAGCGGCGCCCAGCATTTT; CDR3aa: CASSLGVSGAQHF
v_gene: TRBV7-2; d_gene: .; j_gene: TRBJ2-5; abundance: .; CDR3nt: TGTGCCAGCAGCTTTTGGGGGAGTGAGACCCAGTACTTC; CDR3aa: CASSFWGSETQYF
v_gene: TRBV19; d_gene: .; j_gene: TRBJ1-1; abundance: .; CDR3nt: TGTGCCAGTAGTATAGGACGACAACTGAACACTGAAGCTTTCTTT; CDR3aa: CASSIGRQLNTEAFF
v_gene: TRBV5-1; d_gene: .; j_gene: TRBJ1-4; abundance: once; CDR3nt: TGCGCCAGCAGCTTCCTTCCCGCGGCTAATGAAAAACTGTTTTTT; CDR3aa: CASSFLPAANEKLFF
v_gene: TRBV19; d_gene: .; j_gene: TRBJ2-7; abundance: .; CDR3nt: TGTGCCAGTAGTATTGGGACGGGGCCCTACGAGCAGTACTTC; CDR3aa: CASSIGTGPYEQYF
v_gene: TRBV6-8; d_gene: .; j_gene: TRBJ1-2; abundance: .; CDR3nt: TGTGCCAGCAGTTCTGGCAGGGCCAGCTATGGCTACACCTTC; CDR3aa: CASSSGRASYGYTF
v_gene: TRBV6-8; d_gene: TRBD1; j_gene: TRBJ2-5; abundance: .; CDR3nt: TGTGCCAGCAGTTACTCGAGATGGGCGTCGGGACAGTATTCAGAGACCCAGTACTTC; CDR3aa: CASSYSRWASGQYSETQYF
v_gene: TRBV6-8; d_gene: .; j_gene: TRBJ2-2; abundance: .; CDR3nt: TGTGCCAGCAGTGTCAGTCAGGGCACCGGGGAGCTGTTTTTT; CDR3aa: CASSVSQGTGELFF
v_gene: TRBV7-7; d_gene: .; j_gene: TRBJ2-3; abundance: .; CDR3nt: TGTGCCAGCAGCCCGGGTTTCCTTAGCACAGATACGCAGTATTTT; CDR3aa: CASSPGFLSTDTQYF
v_gene: TRBV11-3; d_gene: TRBD1; j_gene: TRBJ1-2; abundance: .; CDR3nt: TGTGCCAGCAGGAGGACAGGGTCCAACACCCCAGGCCCCTATGGCTACACCTTC; CDR3aa: CASRRTGSNTPGPYGYTF
v_gene: TRBV9; d_gene: .; j_gene: TRBJ1-3; abundance: .; CDR3nt: TGTGCCAGCAGTCGAGTGGACTCTGGAAACACCATATATTTT; CDR3aa: CASSRVDSGNTIYF
v_gene: TRBV7-2; d_gene: TRBD1; j_gene: TRBJ1-2; abundance: .; CDR3nt: TGTGCCAGCAGCTTCCGGGACAGGGATGGCTACACCTTC; CDR3aa: CASSFRDRDGYTF
v_gene: TRBV19; d_gene: .; j_gene: TRBJ1-1; abundance: .; CDR3nt: TGTGCCAGCTCAAGATTTAAGGGAACTGAAGCTTTCTTT; CDR3aa: CASSRFKGTEAFF
v_gene: TRBV7-7; d_gene: .; j_gene: TRBJ2-3; abundance: few; CDR3nt: TGTGCCAGCAGCTTGGGTGGAGCGGCTAGCACAGATACGCAGTATTTT; CDR3aa: CASSLGGAASTDTQYF
v_gene: TRBV11-3; d_gene: .; j_gene: TRBJ1-4; abundance: .; CDR3nt: TGTGCCAGCAGCTTCCAAAACCACGGGGAAAAACTGTTTTTT; CDR3aa: CASSFQNHGEKLFF
v_gene: TRBV11-3; d_gene: .; j_gene: TRBJ1-2; abundance: .; CDR3nt: TGTGCCAGCAGCTCGGGACAACGAGAAGTAAACTATGGCTACACCTTC; CDR3aa: CASSSGQREVNYGYTF
v_gene: TRBV18; d_gene: TRBD1; j_gene: TRBJ1-5; abundance: .; CDR3nt: TGTGCCAGCTCACCTAGACAGGGGGCCGATCAGCCCCAGCATTTT; CDR3aa: CASSPRQGADQPQHF
v_gene: TRBV6-8; d_gene: .; j_gene: TRBJ2-3; abundance: .; CDR3nt: TGTGCCATCAGTGTATCTAGGGCGGCCGGCTACACAGATACGCAGTATTTT; CDR3aa: CAISVSRAAGYTDTQYF
v_gene: TRBV7-6; d_gene: .; j_gene: TRBJ1-4; abundance: .; CDR3nt: TGTGCCAGCAGCGAAGGGGGTGGGAATGAAAAACTGTTTTTT; CDR3aa: CASSEGGGNEKLFF
v_gene: TRBV18; d_gene: .; j_gene: TRBJ1-1; abundance: .; CDR3nt: TGTGCCAGCTCAATACAGCGACTCGACGCTTTCTTT; CDR3aa: CASSIQRLDAFF
v_gene: TRBV10-3; d_gene: .; j_gene: TRBJ1-4; abundance: .; CDR3nt: TGTGCCATCAGTGAGGAGAATGAAAAACTGTTTTTT; CDR3aa: CAISEENEKLFF
v_gene: TRBV7-8; d_gene: TRBD1; j_gene: TRBJ1-5; abundance: .; CDR3nt: TGTGCCAGCAGCTTACAAGGACAGGGTTGGCAGCATTTT; CDR3aa: CASSLQGQGWQHF
v_gene: TRBV6-8; d_gene: .; j_gene: TRBJ1-5; abundance: .; CDR3nt: TGTGCCAGCAGTTACGGGGGCCCCCCTCAGCCCCAGCATTTT; CDR3aa: CASSYGGPPQPQHF
v_gene: TRBV6-8; d_gene: TRBD1; j_gene: TRBJ1-2; abundance: .; CDR3nt: TGTGCCATCCCTTACCCGGGGACAGGGAACTATGGCTACACCTTC; CDR3aa: CAIPYPGTGNYGYTF
v_gene: TRBV14; d_gene: .; j_gene: TRBJ2-6; abundance: once; CDR3nt: TGTGCCAGCAGCCGGACCGGCCGAACTGGGGCCAACGTCCTGACTTTC; CDR3aa: CASSRTGRTGANVLTF
v_gene: TRBV5-1; d_gene: TRBD2; j_gene: TRBJ2-7; abundance: .; CDR3nt: TGCGCCAGCAGCTTGGTTGCTAGCGGGATTCACGAGCAGTACTTC; CDR3aa: CASSLVASGIHEQYF
v_gene: TRBV30; d_gene: .; j_gene: TRBJ2-5; abundance: .; CDR3nt: TGTGCCCTAAGAGGGGGACTGATACAAGAGACCCAGTACTTC; CDR3aa: CALRGGLIQETQYF
v_gene: TRBV19; d_gene: TRBD1; j_gene: TRBJ1-2; abundance: once; CDR3nt: TGTGCCAGTAGTATGGGGACAGGGAATGGCTACACCTTC; CDR3aa: CASSMGTGNGYTF
v_gene: TRBV5-1; d_gene: .; j_gene: TRBJ2-4; abundance: .; CDR3nt: TGCGCCAGCAGCTTGGGGGGTGCGGGCAAAAACATTCAGTACTTC; CDR3aa: CASSLGGAGKNIQYF
v_gene: TRBV19; d_gene: .; j_gene: TRBJ2-7; abundance: .; CDR3nt: TGTGCCAGTAGTCGACAACTAGCTGCTAGCTCCTACGAGCAGTACTTC; CDR3aa: CASSRQLAASSYEQYF
v_gene: TRBV7-1; d_gene: .; j_gene: TRBJ1-1; abundance: .; CDR3nt: TGTGCCAGCTCACCGGGGGCGAGGACTGAAGCTTTCTTT; CDR3aa: CASSPGARTEAFF
v_gene: TRBV18; d_gene: TRBD1; j_gene: TRBJ1-1; abundance: .; CDR3nt: TGTGCCAGCTCGAGGGGGCTGAACACTGAAGCTTTCTTT; CDR3aa: CASSRGLNTEAFF
v_gene: TRBV11-3; d_gene: .; j_gene: TRBJ1-2; abundance: once; CDR3nt: TGTGCCAGCAGCTTGTTTTCGGACAGAAGCTTTTATGGCTACACCTTC; CDR3aa: CASSLFSDRSFYGYTF
v_gene: TRBV11-3; d_gene: TRBD2; j_gene: TRBJ2-1; abundance: few; CDR3nt: TGTGCCAGCAGCCCGAGGACTAGCGGGATGGGTAGTGAGCAGTTCTTC; CDR3aa: CASSPRTSGMGSEQFF
v_gene: TRBV6-8; d_gene: TRBD2; j_gene: TRBJ2-1; abundance: .; CDR3nt: TGTGCCAGCAGTTCTAGCGGGGGGCCTAACAATGAGCAGTTCTTC; CDR3aa: CASSSSGGPNNEQFF
v_gene: TRBV28; d_gene: .; j_gene: TRBJ1-3; abundance: .; CDR3nt: TGTGCCAGCAGTTTTTCGGGAAACACCATATATTTT; CDR3aa: CASSFSGNTIYF
v_gene: TRBV12-5; d_gene: TRBD1; j_gene: TRBJ2-2; abundance: .; CDR3nt: TGTGCTAGTGGTTCAGGGACAGGCCGAACCGGGGAGCTGTTTTTT; CDR3aa: CASGSGTGRTGELFF
v_gene: TRBV7-7; d_gene: TRBD2; j_gene: TRBJ2-1; abundance: few; CDR3nt: TGTGCCAGCAGCTTAAACGGGAGGGCCTACAATGAGCAGTTCTTC; CDR3aa: CASSLNGRAYNEQFF
v_gene: TRBV11-3; d_gene: .; j_gene: TRBJ2-1; abundance: .; CDR3nt: TGTGCCAGCAGCTTGAGACACGGCGGCGATGAGCAGTTCTTC; CDR3aa: CASSLRHGGDEQFF
v_gene: TRBV5-1; d_gene: TRBD1; j_gene: TRBJ1-2; abundance: .; CDR3nt: TGCGCCAGCAGCGATAGACCCGCGGACAGGGGGCTTAGAGGCTACACCTTC; CDR3aa: CASSDRPADRGLRGYTF
v_gene: TRBV19; d_gene: .; j_gene: TRBJ1-5; abundance: .; CDR3nt: TGTGCCAGTAGCCGAAGTTCGACGGGACCAAATCAGCCCCAGCATTTT; CDR3aa: CASSRSSTGPNQPQHF
v_gene: TRBV6-8; d_gene: .; j_gene: TRBJ1-2; abundance: .; CDR3nt: TGTGCCAGCAGTTACTCGAGCGCGACCCAGGAGGGCTACACCTTC; CDR3aa: CASSYSSATQEGYTF
v_gene: TRBV25-1; d_gene: TRBD1; j_gene: TRBJ1-5; abundance: .; CDR3nt: TGTGCCAGCAGTTCCAAGGACAGGGATAGCAATCAGCCCCAGCATTTT; CDR3aa: CASSSKDRDSNQPQHF
v_gene: TRBV30; d_gene: .; j_gene: TRBJ2-2; abundance: .; CDR3nt: TGTGCCTGGAAGGGACGAGGGGACACCGGGGAGCTGTTTTTT; CDR3aa: CAWKGRGDTGELFF
v_gene: TRBV7-6; d_gene: .; j_gene: TRBJ2-7; abundance: .; CDR3nt: TGTGCCAGCAGCTTTAACTTCCTGTCCTCCGAGCAGTACTTC; CDR3aa: CASSFNFLSSEQYF
v_gene: TRBV6-8; d_gene: TRBD1; j_gene: TRBJ1-1; abundance: .; CDR3nt: TGTGCCAGCAGTTACTCCGGACAGGGAGTCACTGAAGCTTTCTTT; CDR3aa: CASSYSGQGVTEAFF
v_gene: TRBV6-8; d_gene: .; j_gene: TRBJ2-5; abundance: once; CDR3nt: TGTGCCAGCAGCCGAGCTCAGGGGAGGCAAGAGACCCAGTACTTC; CDR3aa: CASSRAQGRQETQYF
v_gene: TRBV6-8; d_gene: TRBD1; j_gene: TRBJ1-1; abundance: .; CDR3nt: TGTGCCAGCAGTAAACGACTGGACAGGGTGGTGGCTTTCTTT; CDR3aa: CASSKRLDRVVAFF
v_gene: TRBV6-8; d_gene: TRBD1; j_gene: TRBJ1-2; abundance: once; CDR3nt: TGTGCCAGCAGTTACTTTAAAGGAGGGACAGGGCTCTACTATGGCTACACCTTC; CDR3aa: CASSYFKGGTGLYYGYTF